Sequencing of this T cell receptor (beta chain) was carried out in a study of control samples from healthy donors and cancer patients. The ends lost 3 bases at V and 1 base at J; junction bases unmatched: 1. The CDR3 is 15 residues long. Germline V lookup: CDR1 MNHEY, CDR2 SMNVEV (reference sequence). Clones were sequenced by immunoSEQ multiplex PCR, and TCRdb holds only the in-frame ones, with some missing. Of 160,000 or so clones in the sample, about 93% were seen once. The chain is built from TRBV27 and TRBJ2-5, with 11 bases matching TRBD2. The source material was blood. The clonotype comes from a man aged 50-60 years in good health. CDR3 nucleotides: TGTGCCAGCAGTTTGCTAGCGGGGGGCCAAGAGACCCAGTACTTC. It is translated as CASSLLAGGQETQYF.